The 23 T cell receptor beta chains reported below all come from one sample, sequenced in a study of cytomegalovirus exposure and HLA in healthy donors. Here immunoSEQ multiplex PCR was the method, and the copy in TCRdb shows in-frame clones only, minus some. The sample includes some 140,000 clones, approximately 89% of them seen just once. The source material was PBMCs. The receptors shown here come from a woman younger than 30 in good health and CMV-seropositive.

The chain joins TRBV19 to TRBJ1-2; 9 bases line up with TRBD1. Trimming at V came to 1 base and at J to 5 bases, leaving 5 bases not matched to a gene. The CDR3 is made up of 15 amino acids. Germline loops: CDR1 LNHDA, CDR2 SQIVND (reference sequence). The CDR3 DNA is TGTGCCAGTAGTATAGCGGGACAGGGTAGTTATGGCTACACCTTC. As protein: CASSIAGQGSYGYTF.

The rearrangement uses TRBV9 and TRBJ1-2; no clear D gene. V lost 3 bases, J lost 6 bases, and 18 bases lay in between. This CDR3 has 15 residues. From germline, CDR1 is SGDLS and CDR2 YYNGEE. CDR3 region: CASSGSGYGVDGYTF. CDR3 in DNA: TGTGCCAGCAGCGGCTCCGGGTACGGTGTTGATGGCTACACCTTC.

The chain is built from TRBV2 and TRBJ1-4; D unresolved. Trimming took 2 bases from V and 8 from J, leaving 21 bases between them. The CDR3 has 17 residues. Germline V lookup: CDR1 SNHLY, CDR2 FYNNEI. The CDR3, as DNA: TGTGCCAGCAGTGAATCCTTGACAAGTCGGGATAGCGAAAAACTGTTTTTT. This codes for CASSESLTSRDSEKLFF.

The chain carries TRBV28 and TRBJ1-1; unclear D gene. The V end lost 3 bases, the J end lost 3 bases, and 14 bases lay between the germline ends. Germline V gives CDR1 MDHEN, CDR2 SYDVKM. This CDR3 is built from 15 residues. This CDR3 is CASSFLTYGDTEAFF. The DNA for the CDR3 is TGTGCCAGCAGTTTTCTAACCTACGGAGACACTGAAGCTTTCTTT.

The rearrangement joins TRBV28 to TRBJ1-1; D gene ambiguous. The CDR3 spans 14 residues. Germline values: CDR1 MDHEN, CDR2 SYDVKM. The germline V and J ends were trimmed by 2 bases and 3 bases, with 10 bases remaining between them. The CDR3: CASSLNSGYTEAFF. The CDR3 nucleotides read TGTGCCAGCAGTTTAAACAGCGGGTACACTGAAGCTTTCTTT.

This chain uses TRBV11-2 with TRBJ1-2; D is undetermined. The V gene lost 1 base and the J gene lost 4 bases, with 10 bases spanning the gap. This CDR3 comprises 14 residues. Germline assignment: CDR1 SGHAT and CDR2 FQNNGV. This CDR3 is CASSLVVGGYGYTF. Here the CDR3 DNA reads TGTGCCAGCAGCTTAGTGGTCGGTGGCTATGGCTACACCTTC.

This chain uses TRBV7-3 with TRBJ2-1; D is possibly TRBD2 (6 bases). Germline V gene sequence: CDR1 SGHTA, CDR2 FQGTGA. The CDR3 totals 15 residues. The V end lost 4 bases, the J end lost 5 bases, and 15 bases lay between the germline ends. CDR3 in amino acids: CASSSSLGLNNEQFF. DNA for the CDR3: TGTGCCAGCAGCTCGAGTTTGGGACTTAACAATGAGCAGTTCTTC. The complete variable domain, with remaining parts taken from reference TRBV7-3 and TRBJ2-1, reads GAGVSQTPSNKVTEKGKYVELRCDPISGHTALYWYRQSLGQGPEFLIYFQGTGAADDSGLPNDRFFAVRPEGSVSTLKIQRTERGDSAVYLCASSSSLGLNNEQFFGPGTRLTVL.

The chain uses TRBV7-2 and TRBJ2-3; 14 bases map to TRBD2. CDR3 size: 17 residues. Germline V lookup: CDR1 SGHTA, CDR2 FQGNSA. The J segment lost 4 bases and the V segment lost 5 bases, leaving 8 bases of the junction unmatched. The CDR3 DNA is TGTGCCAGCAGCCTCTCCGGGACTAGCGGGGGCGCAGATACGCAGTATTTT. Translated: CASSLSGTSGGADTQYF.

The gene calls are TRBV7-6 and TRBJ2-3; a weak D match, TRBD2 (7 bases). CDR1 is SGHVS and CDR2 is FNYEAQ in the germline V gene. V was pared by 1 base and J by 7 bases, with 15 bases between. This CDR3 is built from 15 residues. The CDR3 nucleotides are TGTGCCAGCAGCTTAGGGGGGGGCGTGTTATATACGCAGTATTTT. Translating gives CASSLGGGVLYTQYF.

V usage is TRBV19 and J usage is TRBJ1-1, with D maybe TRBD1 (5 bases). CDR1 and CDR2 from the germline V gene are LNHDA and SQIVND (reference sequence). The ends were cut back, 0 bases at V and 1 base at J, with 18 bases in the middle. The CDR3 loop spans 18 amino acids. The CDR3 here is CASSIDPADSYSNTEAFF. CDR3 bases: TGTGCCAGTAGTATAGATCCGGCAGACAGTTATTCGAACACTGAAGCTTTCTTT. The entire variable domain, with the rest obtained from reference TRBV19 and TRBJ1-1, is as follows: DGGITQSPKYLFRKEGQNVTLSCEQNLNHDAMYWYRQDPGQGLRLIYYSQIVNDFQKGDIAEGYSVSREKKESFPLTVTSAQKNPTAFYLCASSIDPADSYSNTEAFFGQGTRLTVV.

V usage is TRBV15 and J usage is TRBJ2-1; 11 positions match TRBD2. CDR3 length: 15 residues. Losses at the gene ends were 1 base for V and 5 bases for J; bases not matched to a gene: 1. The germline V gene has CDR1 LNHNV and CDR2 YYDKDF (reference sequence). The CDR3 spells CATSRVAGGNNEQFF. The CDR3 nucleotides are TGTGCCACCAGCAGAGTAGCGGGGGGGAACAATGAGCAGTTCTTC.

This clone has just one count. The rearrangement joins TRBV2 to TRBJ1-4; TRBD1 is a possible D gene (5 bases). The CDR3 totals 17 residues. V was trimmed by 0 bases and J by 4 bases, leaving 15 bases between them. Germline lookup yields CDR1 SNHLY and CDR2 FYNNEI. In nucleotides, the CDR3 is TGTGCCAGCAGTGAAGCGTCAATCGGGGGTATTAATGAAAAACTGTTTTTT. Translated, it gives CASSEASIGGINEKLFF.

V and J are TRBV25-1 and TRBJ1-2, with D hard to call. The CDR3 contains 14 residues. Trimming cost V 3 bases and J 3 bases, with 11 bases left between them. Germline V gives CDR1 MGHDK, CDR2 SYGVNS. CDR3 loop: CASSDGRRDYGYTF. CDR3 nucleotides: TGTGCCAGCAGTGATGGGAGGAGGGACTATGGCTACACCTTC.

The genes are TRBV4-2 and TRBJ2-5, with TRBD2 matching over 9 bases. The V gene end was trimmed by 1 base and the J gene end by 7 bases; junction bases not matched to a gene: 19. The germline V gene has CDR1 LGHNA and CDR2 YNFKEQ. CDR3 length: 19 residues. In nucleotides, the CDR3 is TGTGCCAGCAGCCAAGTAGGATCCCCCGGGAGCGGGGGGTCAGGGACCCAGTACTTC. It encodes CASSQVGSPGSGGSGTQYF.

This rearrangement joins TRBV6-5 to TRBJ2-3; the D is unclear. The CDR3 covers 13 residues. V was cut by 8 bases and J by 0 bases, with 9 bases left in between. Germline CDR1 and CDR2: MNHEY and SVGAGI. This CDR3 reads CASLSTSTDTQYF. CDR3 coding DNA: TGTGCCAGCTTATCGACTAGCACAGATACGCAGTATTTT.

A remark on this clone: This specimen includes other DNA sequences encoding the same CDR3. The J gene is TRBJ1-2, the V gene TRBV9, with TRBD1 matching 7 bases. Germline V gene sequence: CDR1 SGDLS, CDR2 YYNGEE. Trimming removed 0 bases from V and 1 base from J; junction bases left unmatched: 0. The CDR3 is 14 amino acids. CDR3 bases: TGTGCCAGCAGCGTAGGACAGGGTAACTATGGCTACACCTTC. Translating gives CASSVGQGNYGYTF.

The CDR3 nucleotides are TGTGCCAGCAGTGATGAGAGGGTGGGCTCCTACGAGCAGTACTTC. This translates into CASSDERVGSYEQYF. This chain links TRBV6-1 with TRBJ2-7, with D maybe TRBD2 (5 bases). The CDR3 is 15 amino acids. The germline V gene encodes CDR1 MNHNS and CDR2 SASEGT. V was pared by 3 bases and J by 0 bases, with 12 bases between.

The gene calls are TRBV28 and TRBJ1-6; unclear D gene. V dropped 3 bases and J dropped 0 bases, with 6 bases sitting between them. CDR3 length: 15 amino acids. Germline V gives CDR1 MDHEN, CDR2 SYDVKM. The CDR3 loop reads CASSFGRSYNSPLHF. The CDR3 DNA follows: TGTGCCAGCAGTTTTGGGCGCTCCTATAATTCACCCCTCCACTTT.

This chain connects TRBV7-8 to TRBJ1-1; 9 positions match TRBD1. Germline-derived CDR1 and CDR2 are SGHVS and FQNEAQ. The CDR3 is 18 residues long. The V gene end was trimmed by 5 bases and the J gene end by 3 bases; junction bases not matched to a gene: 16. CDR3 sequence (DNA): TGTGCCAGCAGCCTCCTCCCGGGACAGGGTTTAGGGGACACTGAAGCTTTCTTT. Translating gives CASSLLPGQGLGDTEAFF.

J is TRBJ2-3 and V is TRBV4-2; 8 nucleotides align to TRBD2. CDR3 size: 17 residues. From germline, CDR1 is LGHNA and CDR2 YNFKEQ. Trimming removed 1 base from V and 7 bases from J; junction bases left unmatched: 13. The CDR3 DNA is TGTGCCAGCAGCCAAGGCTTTTCACTAGCGGATAGCTATACGCAGTATTTT. Protein sequence: CASSQGFSLADSYTQYF.

V is TRBV25-1 and J is TRBJ1-5; the D gene is possibly TRBD1 (5 bases). The germline gives CDR1 MGHDK, CDR2 SYGVNS. V was shortened by 1 base and J by 5 bases, with 12 bases between the two germline ends. The CDR3 has 15 amino acids. The CDR3 sequence: CASSESNRPYQPQHF. DNA for the CDR3: TGTGCCAGCAGTGAATCTAACAGGCCCTATCAGCCCCAGCATTTT.

The chain combines TRBV29-1 with TRBJ2-5; possible D gene TRBD2, 5 bases. The CDR3 has 13 amino acids. The germline CDR1 and CDR2 sequences are SQVTM and ANQGSEA. The V end lost 6 bases, the J end lost 5 bases, and 16 bases lay between the germline ends. The CDR3 loop reads CSVVDYLRETQYF. CDR3 nucleotide sequence: TGCAGCGTCGTCGACTACTTAAGGGAGACCCAGTACTTC.

J is TRBJ2-1 and V is TRBV27; D may be TRBD2 (6 bases). V was shortened by 5 bases and J by 9 bases, with 14 bases between the two germline ends. The CDR3 has 13 amino acids. The germline V gene encodes CDR1 MNHEY and CDR2 SMNVEV (reference sequence). CDR3 nucleotide sequence: TGTGCCAGCAGTCCCGGGACTTACTCTGAGCAGTTCTTC. It encodes CASSPGTYSEQFF.